The 12 T cell receptor beta chains presented below share a single source sample, sequenced in a study of T cells after yellow fever vaccination (dated by TCRdb to about 2019). The library was produced with 5' RACE. Sequencing used an Illumina HiSeq 2500. In-frame beta chains were kept once TCRdb had trimmed the public reads at Q25 with fastp and called clones with MiXCR. Each entry merges the rows of one CDR3 protein and shows their most common DNA and genes. This sample gives 500,000 to 700,000 distinct CDR3 sequences in total; around 21% of them show up just once. The top ten clones comprise around an eighth of the sample. The sample's treatment or condition label, in plain terms: live attenuated yellow fever vaccine strain. Source: PBMCs, taken 15 days after the yellow fever booster vaccination. These receptor sequences come from a young man who received the YFV17D yellow fever vaccine.

Only a few counts were recorded for this clonotype. The rearrangement joins TRBV12-3 or TRBV12-4 to TRBJ2-1, with D possibly being TRBD2 (5 bases). Deletions cut 7 bases from V and 8 bases from J, with 12 bases between. CDR3 length equals 12 residues. CDR3: CASIGEGYEQFF. The DNA of the CDR3 is TGTGCCAGCATTGGTGAGGGTTATGAGCAGTTCTTC.

This chain links TRBV7-8 with TRBJ2-1; 10 bases line up with TRBD2. In germline, CDR1 is SGHVS, CDR2 FQNEAQ. The CDR3 is made up of 16 amino acids. V was clipped by 2 bases and J by 5 bases; unmatched bases: 6. The DNA of the CDR3 is TGTGCCAGCAGCTTACTACCCGGGACTAGCGACAATGAGCAGTTCTTC. It codes for CASSLLPGTSDNEQFF.

The sample holds a few counts of this clonotype. This chain uses TRBV4-3 with TRBJ1-1, with D possibly matching TRBD1 (5 bases). V shed 6 bases and J shed 3 bases, with 14 bases lying between them. Looked up from germline, CDR1 is LGHNA and CDR2 is YSLEER. The CDR3 loop spans 14 amino acids. Here the CDR3 DNA reads TGCGCCAGCAGTCAGTCCCCGGGGGACACTGAAGCTTTCTTT. Amino acids: CASSQSPGDTEAFF.

The gene calls are TRBV7-3 and TRBJ2-7; D unclear. Germline loops: CDR1 SGHTA, CDR2 FQGTGA. The CDR3 contains 12 residues. The ends were cut back, 1 base at V and 6 bases at J, with 7 bases in the middle. CDR3 in DNA: TGTGCCAGCAGCTTAAGGTACCTCGAGCAGTACTTC. Translating gives CASSLRYLEQYF.

Comments on this clonotype: An end of the junction does not agree with germline; a read error may underlie this. The chain joins TRBV6-2 or TRBV6-3 to TRBJ2-1; 9 bases match TRBD2. The germline CDR1 and CDR2 sequences are MNHEY and SVGEGT. The CDR3 has 13 amino acids. As DNA, the CDR3 is TGTGCCAGCAGTTACGGCGCGGGAGGGCCCAGGGGCTTC. Its protein is CASSYGAGGPRGF.

This clonotype was detected a few times. The CDR3 DNA sequence: TGTGCCAGCAGTGCTCCAGGGGGCACGAATTCACCCCTCCACTTT. Translation gives CASSAPGGTNSPLHF. The genes are TRBV2 and TRBJ1-6; 8 positions match TRBD1. This CDR3 spans 15 amino acids. Germline loops: CDR1 SNHLY, CDR2 FYNNEI. V shed 4 bases, J shed 7 bases, and the junction held 6 bases outside the gene matches. Variable domain in full (rest from reference TRBV2 and TRBJ1-6): EPEVTQTPSHQVTQMGQEVILRCVPISNHLYFYWYRQILGQKVEFLVSFYNNEISEKSEIFDDQFSVERPDGSNFTLKIRSTKLEDSAMYFCASSAPGGTNSPLHFGNGTRLTVT.

This clonotype turned up a few times. The rearrangement joins TRBV2 to TRBJ2-1; tentatively, D is TRBD1 (6 bases). Trimming shortened V by 0 bases and J by 9 bases, and 15 bases separated the two germline ends. The CDR3 spans 15 residues. Germline V CDR1 and CDR2: SNHLY, FYNNEI. The CDR3 loop reads CASSEAMGALGEQFF. The CDR3, as DNA: TGTGCCAGCAGTGAAGCTATGGGGGCGTTGGGTGAGCAGTTCTTC.

This clonotype was picked up a small number of times. The chain employs TRBV4-3 and TRBJ2-3, with 8 positions matching TRBD2. The J segment lost 3 bases and the V segment lost 2 bases, leaving 7 bases of the junction unmatched. The germline gives CDR1 LGHNA, CDR2 YSLEER. The CDR3 loop spans 16 amino acids. CDR3 loop: CASSQPAGEATDTQYF. The CDR3 DNA is TGCGCCAGCAGCCAACCAGCGGGAGAGGCGACAGATACGCAGTATTTT.

In its sample, this clonotype was seen a few times. The V and J genes are TRBV20-1 and TRBJ2-1; D is perhaps TRBD1 (5 bases). The CDR3 covers 10 residues. Per germline, CDR1 DFQATT and CDR2 SNEGSKA (reference sequence). The ends were cut back, 8 bases at V and 9 bases at J, with 11 bases in the middle. In nucleotides, the CDR3 is TGCAGTTGCAGGGTGGGTGAGCAGTTCTTC. It is translated as CSCRVGEQFF.

The gene calls are TRBV29-1 and TRBJ2-1; TRBD1 agrees at 9 bases. CDR1 and CDR2 (germline): SQVTM, ANQGSEA. The J segment lost 5 bases and the V segment lost 6 bases, leaving 5 bases of the junction unmatched. This CDR3 is 13 amino acids long. This chain's CDR3 is CSVDRGWHNEQFF. The DNA for the CDR3 is TGCAGCGTCGACAGGGGGTGGCACAATGAGCAGTTCTTC.

This clonotype showed up just a few times. The chain is built from TRBV12-3 or TRBV12-4 and TRBJ1-2; TRBD1 agrees at 7 bases. This CDR3 has 12 residues. V was clipped by 5 bases and J by 8 bases; unmatched bases: 5. The CDR3 region is CASSDRVGGYTF. The CDR3 DNA is TGTGCCAGCAGTGACAGGGTTGGGGGCTACACCTTC.

V and J are TRBV2 and TRBJ2-3, with a possible D match to TRBD2 (5 bases). Germline CDR1 is SNHLY and CDR2 is FYNNEI. Trimming pared 6 bases from V and 2 bases from J, leaving 12 bases between. The CDR3 consists of 14 residues. This CDR3 is CASRTQAATDTQYF. Here the CDR3 DNA reads TGTGCCAGCAGAACCCAAGCGGCCACAGATACGCAGTATTTT.